Presented here are 22 T cell receptor beta chains from one specimen sequenced in a study of T-cell memory formation after mild COVID-19. TCRdb redid the calling of the 5' RACE reads with MiXCR, one entry per CDR3 protein. Of under 650,000 distinct CDR3 sequences listed, roughly 18% are singletons. Source material: PBMCs or a T cell subset sorted from them (not recorded which). The receptors come from an adult woman who had mild COVID-19 (a few samples of this study predate the infection). Cell type and time point are not known.

This clonotype was counted a few times. The J gene is TRBJ1-3, the V gene TRBV20-1, with unresolved D. Trimming cost V 5 bases and J 2 bases, with 10 bases left between them. CDR3 length equals 13 residues. The germline V gene encodes CDR1 DFQATT and CDR2 SNEGSKA (reference sequence). The DNA of the CDR3 is TGCAGTGCTTACGTATGGGCTGGAAACACCATATATTTT. Amino acid sequence: CSAYVWAGNTIYF.

This clonotype was detected a few times. The chain carries TRBV7-2 and TRBJ1-2; no clear D. The germline CDR1 and CDR2 sequences are SGHTA and FQGNSA. V lost 1 base to trimming and J lost 0 bases, with 6 bases between them. This CDR3 comprises 14 residues. The CDR3 DNA sequence: TGTGCCAGCAGCTTAGACGGCACTAACTATGGCTACACCTTC. Translated, it gives CASSLDGTNYGYTF.

The rearrangement uses TRBV5-1 and TRBJ2-6; D is unclear. Between the trimmed V and J ends, which lost 1 base and 4 bases, there was a span of 9 bases. The CDR3 is made up of 15 amino acids. The germline CDR1 and CDR2 sequences are SGHRS and YFSETQ. For the CDR3, the DNA is TGCGCCAGCAGCTTGTCCGGACGCGGGGCCAACGTCCTGACTTTC. This codes for CASSLSGRGANVLTF.

This clonotype was recorded a few times. The chain couples TRBV7-8 to TRBJ2-1; D not resolved. The CDR3 sequence is 12 residues long. Germline V gene lookup returns CDR1 SGHVS and CDR2 FQNEAQ. Trimming took 4 bases from V and 8 from J, leaving 9 bases between them. CDR3 region: CASSSPLDEQFF. The CDR3 region has the DNA TGTGCCAGCAGCTCGCCCCTGGATGAGCAGTTCTTC. The full variable domain, completed using reference TRBV7-8 and TRBJ2-1, is GAGVSQSPRYKVAKRGQDVALRCDPISGHVSLFWYQQALGQGPEFLTYFQNEAQLDKSGLPSDRFFAERPEGSVSTLKIQRTQQEDSAVYLCASSSPLDEQFFGPGTRLTVL.

This clonotype was seen a few times. V is TRBV5-1 and J is TRBJ2-3, with 11 bases fitting TRBD2. The V gene's germline CDR1 is SGHRS and CDR2 YFSETQ. The CDR3 contains 17 residues. With V trimmed by 5 bases and J by 6 bases, 14 bases remained unmatched. The CDR3 loop reads CASRLPGSGGATDTQYF. The CDR3 DNA sequence: TGCGCCAGCAGGCTCCCGGGTAGCGGGGGGGCGACTGATACGCAGTATTTT.

This clonotype has only a few counts. The CDR3 loop reads CSARPGLGNTGELFF. CDR3 bases: TGCAGTGCTAGACCGGGACTAGGGAACACCGGGGAGCTGTTTTTT. The V gene is TRBV20-1, the J gene TRBJ2-2, with 8 bases matching TRBD2. Germline values: CDR1 DFQATT, CDR2 SNEGSKA (reference sequence). CDR3 length equals 15 residues. V lost 2 bases and J lost 1; bases outside the gene matches: 3.

V gene TRBV15 combines with J gene TRBJ2-5; D unresolved. Germline lookup yields CDR1 LNHNV and CDR2 YYDKDF (reference sequence). CDR3 size: 14 residues. The V end lost 8 bases, the J end lost 5 bases, and 18 bases lay between the germline ends. The CDR3 DNA sequence: TGTGCCACCGCCCCCGGGCTAGGTGGGGAGACCCAGTACTTC. It codes for CATAPGLGGETQYF. Full variable domain (rest looked up from reference TRBV15 and TRBJ2-5): DAMVIQNPRYQVTQFGKPVTLSCSQTLNHNVMYWYQQKSSQAPKLLFHYYDKDFNNEADTPDNFQSRRPNTSFCFLDIRSPGLGDTAMYLCATAPGLGGETQYFGPGTRLLVL.

The rearrangement links TRBV7-9 to TRBJ2-7, with TRBD1 identical over 7 bases. Germline assignment: CDR1 SEHNR and CDR2 FQNEAQ (reference sequence). This CDR3 comprises 14 residues. V lost 6 bases and J lost 2; bases outside the gene matches: 7. The CDR3 is CASSPDRATYEQYF. The CDR3 nucleotides read TGTGCCAGCAGTCCCGACAGGGCAACCTACGAGCAGTACTTC.

V gene TRBV11-3 combines with J gene TRBJ2-5; 11 bases fit TRBD2. V gave up 5 bases and J gave up 3 bases; unmatched junction bases: 11. From germline, CDR1 is SGHNT and CDR2 YENEEA. The CDR3 runs to 17 residues. CDR3 nucleotide sequence: TGTGCCAGCAGCCCAGGTTTAGCGGGGGGGTTAAAAGAGACCCAGTACTTC. Its protein is CASSPGLAGGLKETQYF.

V is TRBV3-1 and J is TRBJ2-3; no clear D. V lost 8 bases and J lost 8, with 14 bases in between. This CDR3 is built from 12 residues. The germline V gene has CDR1 LGHDT and CDR2 YNNKEL (reference sequence). The CDR3 DNA reads TGTGCCAGCGGATTGACCGTGGGTACGCAGTATTTT. Protein product: CASGLTVGTQYF.

This clonotype was seen more than once but under ten times. This chain joins TRBV19 and TRBJ2-6; D might be TRBD2 (6 bases). The germline V gene encodes CDR1 LNHDA and CDR2 SQIVND (reference sequence). V lost 7 bases and J 0 bases, leaving 13 bases between the germline ends. The CDR3 contains 16 residues. CDR3 in amino acids: CASTHRETSGANVLTF. The CDR3 region has the DNA TGTGCCAGTACCCATCGGGAGACCTCTGGGGCCAACGTCCTGACTTTC.

The genes are TRBV9 and TRBJ2-1; D possibly matches TRBD1 or TRBD2 (6 bases each). Germline CDR1 is SGDLS and CDR2 is YYNGEE. The V end was cut by 0 bases, the J end by 0 bases, with 10 bases between. The CDR3 covers 16 residues. The CDR3 nucleotides are TGTGCCAGCAGCGTAGCACAGGGAGGCTCCTACAATGAGCAGTTCTTC. It is translated as CASSVAQGGSYNEQFF.

This clonotype has ten or more counts. V usage is TRBV29-1 and J usage is TRBJ2-5; 7 bases map to TRBD2. Looked up from germline, CDR1 is SQVTM and CDR2 is ANQGSEA. V shed 1 base and J 5 bases; nucleotides not matched to a gene: 10. The CDR3 is 15 residues long. The CDR3 DNA is TGCAGCGTTGAAGGAGAGGCGGGAGCCAGGGAGACCCAGTACTTC. Amino acid sequence: CSVEGEAGARETQYF.

The chain recombines TRBV4-3 with TRBJ2-1; no definite D call. Trimming pared 0 bases from V and 3 bases from J, leaving 3 bases between. Per the germline V gene, CDR1 is LGHNA and CDR2 is YSLEER. The CDR3 consists of 13 residues. CDR3 in amino acids: CASSQDDYNEQFF. Here the CDR3 DNA reads TGCGCCAGCAGCCAAGATGACTACAATGAGCAGTTCTTC.

This chain uses TRBV6-6 with TRBJ1-2; perhaps TRBD1 as D (5 bases). The CDR3 is 14 amino acids. Germline V gene lookup returns CDR1 MNHNY and CDR2 SVGAGI (reference sequence). The V end was cut by 5 bases, the J end by 6 bases, with 16 bases between. CDR3 amino acids: CASSPRGEGNGYTF. The CDR3 DNA follows: TGTGCCAGCAGTCCACGGGGGGAGGGAAATGGCTACACCTTC.

Only a few counts were recorded for this clonotype. The chain links TRBV20-1 to TRBJ2-5; 8 bases are a match to TRBD1. Germline CDR1 and CDR2: DFQATT and SNEGSKA (reference sequence). Trimming took 7 bases from V and 2 from J; bases not matched to a gene: 9. This CDR3 contains 14 residues. CDR3: CSGTGSPQQETQYF. The CDR3 nucleotides are TGCAGTGGGACAGGGAGTCCTCAACAAGAGACCCAGTACTTC.

This clonotype was picked up a small number of times. The V gene is TRBV15, the J gene TRBJ2-3; D is unresolved. Germline V gene sequence: CDR1 LNHNV, CDR2 YYDKDF (reference sequence). The germline V and J ends were trimmed by 0 bases and 4 bases, with 20 bases remaining between them. The CDR3 contains 18 residues. This CDR3 reads CATSRELDFRRTPDTQYF. The DNA for the CDR3 is TGTGCCACCAGCAGAGAATTAGACTTCCGGCGAACCCCAGATACGCAGTATTTT.

This clonotype has more than one count but fewer than ten. The CDR3 loop is CASSNPGNEQFF. The CDR3 DNA reads as TGTGCCAGCAGCAACCCCGGCAATGAGCAGTTCTTC. The chain links TRBV4-2 to TRBJ2-1; no clear D gene. V was trimmed by 5 bases and J by 6 bases, leaving 8 bases between them. The CDR3 contains 12 residues. In germline, CDR1 is LGHNA, CDR2 YNFKEQ.

In this sample, this clonotype turned up a few times. V usage is TRBV5-1 and J usage is TRBJ2-3, with D possibly being TRBD1 or TRBD2 (5 bases each). The CDR3 totals 16 residues. Trimming stripped 5 bases from V and 0 bases from J, with 16 bases between. CDR1 is SGHRS, CDR2 YFSETQ, per germline. Written as DNA, the CDR3 is TGCGCCAGCAGGTATTACGGGACCTCTAGCACAGATACGCAGTATTTT. Translation gives CASRYYGTSSTDTQYF.

V is TRBV6-1 and J is TRBJ2-3; no clear D. This CDR3 contains 14 residues. Germline CDR1 reads MNHNS; CDR2 reads SASEGT. V lost 4 bases, J lost 3 bases, and 11 bases lay in between. As DNA, the CDR3 is TGTGCCAGCAGTGCGAGCCTCGAGACAGATACGCAGTATTTT. It codes for CASSASLETDTQYF.

This chain uses TRBV24-1 with TRBJ2-1; no clear D gene. The germline V and J ends were trimmed by 8 bases and 2 bases, with 21 bases remaining between them. This CDR3 region has 17 residues. Germline values: CDR1 KGHDR, CDR2 SFDVKD. This CDR3 reads CATNQARKQVTYNEQFF. CDR3 DNA sequence: TGTGCCACCAATCAGGCGCGGAAGCAGGTGACCTACAATGAGCAGTTCTTC.

CDR3 nucleotides: TGTGCCAGCAGCTTAGCGCGAGGGACAGCGTTTAGCAATCAGCCCCAGCATTTT. It codes for CASSLARGTAFSNQPQHF. This chain uses TRBV7-8 with TRBJ1-5, with TRBD1 identical over 7 bases. This CDR3 has 18 amino acids. Germline V gene sequence: CDR1 SGHVS, CDR2 FQNEAQ. J gave up 0 bases and V 0 bases, and 8 bases lay outside the gene matches.